These 5 T cell receptor beta chains were sequenced from one sample in a study of blood T cell repertoires in COVID-19. The method was immunoSEQ multiplex PCR; TCRdb's version includes in-frame clones alone and lacks a portion of them. The sample holds some 240,000 clones, 75% to 85% seen once. The sequenced sample consisted of peripheral blood. These receptors were collected from a woman older than 75 with COVID-19, enrolled during active disease.

For the CDR3, the DNA is TGTGCCAGCAGCCAGAGTTATGGCTACACCTTC. It translates to CASSQSYGYTF. V is TRBV3-1 (or the pseudogene TRBV3-2) and J is TRBJ1-2; the D is unclear. The CDR3 runs 11 residues. Germline V gives CDR1 LGHDT, CDR2 YNNKEL (reference sequence). V was cut by 3 bases and J by 5 bases, with 4 bases left in between.

This chain joins TRBV27 and TRBJ2-1, with D maybe TRBD1 (5 bases). The V end was cut by 1 base, the J end by 7 bases, with 11 bases between. Per germline, CDR1 MNHEY and CDR2 SMNVEV (reference sequence). This CDR3 is built from 14 residues. The CDR3 loop is CASSLWQGRNEQFF. As DNA, the CDR3 is TGTGCCAGCAGTTTATGGCAGGGTAGGAATGAGCAGTTCTTC.

This clone was counted once. The chain employs TRBV6-2 or TRBV6-3 and TRBJ2-5; 8 positions match TRBD2. The CDR3 is 15 amino acids. CDR1 and CDR2 (germline): MNHEY, SVGEGT. V was pared by 3 bases and J by 2 bases, with 5 bases of the junction left unmatched. CDR3 loop: CASSYGTSHQETQYF. DNA for the CDR3: TGTGCCAGCAGTTATGGGACTAGTCATCAAGAGACCCAGTACTTC.

This sequence joins TRBV7-2 and TRBJ2-1; TRBD2 agrees at 11 bases. With V trimmed by 2 bases and J by 7 bases, 1 base remained unmatched. The CDR3 covers 14 residues. CDR1 is SGHTA and CDR2 is FQGNSA in the germline V gene. The CDR3 coding sequence is TGTGCCAGCAGCTTACTAGCGGGAGGAAATGAGCAGTTCTTC. Protein sequence: CASSLLAGGNEQFF.

The rearrangement links TRBV7-3 to TRBJ1-1; 7 bases line up with TRBD1. CDR1 is SGHTA, CDR2 FQGTGA, per germline. V shed 3 bases, J shed 2 bases, and the junction held 6 bases outside the gene matches. The CDR3 has 15 amino acids. The CDR3 reads CASSLGQSVNTEAFF. In nucleotides, the CDR3 is TGTGCCAGCAGCTTGGGACAGTCGGTTAACACTGAAGCTTTCTTT.